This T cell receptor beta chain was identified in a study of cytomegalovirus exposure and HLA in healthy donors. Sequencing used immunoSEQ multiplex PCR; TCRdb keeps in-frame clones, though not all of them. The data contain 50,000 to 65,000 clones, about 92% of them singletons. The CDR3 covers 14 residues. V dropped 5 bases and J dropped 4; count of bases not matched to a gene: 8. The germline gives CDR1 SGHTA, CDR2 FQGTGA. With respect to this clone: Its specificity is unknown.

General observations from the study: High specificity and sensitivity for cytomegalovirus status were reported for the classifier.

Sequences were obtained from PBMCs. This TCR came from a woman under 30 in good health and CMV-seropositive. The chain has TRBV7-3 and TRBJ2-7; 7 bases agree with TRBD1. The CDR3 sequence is CASSQGTADYEQYF. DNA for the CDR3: TGTGCCAGCAGCCAAGGGACAGCAGATTACGAGCAGTACTTC.